These 14 T cell receptor beta chains were all obtained from the same sample, sequenced in a study of T cells in Graves' hyperthyroidism and ophthalmopathy. Regions amplified from RNA transcripts were the TCR beta CDR3 regions. An initial round of RT-PCR targeting the TCR CDR3 relied on the HTBI primer set. TCRdb redid the calling of the multiplex PCR reads with MiXCR, one entry per CDR3 protein. The table lists about 400,000 distinct CDR3 sequences, about 14% of them singletons, with 15% to 20% in the top ten. The sequencing input was blood. Receptors were obtained from a woman aged 25-40 years with Graves' ophthalmopathy.

The rearrangement joins TRBV7-8 to TRBJ1-3; D is uncertain. CDR3 size: 14 residues. Looked up from germline, CDR1 is SGHVS and CDR2 is FQNEAQ. The V gene lost 6 bases and the J gene lost 0 bases, with 9 bases spanning the gap. The CDR3 nucleotides are TGTGCCAGCAGACCAATCTTCTCTGGAAACACCATATATTTT. This encodes CASRPIFSGNTIYF.

This clonotype appeared many times. One end of the junction is discordant with germline, which a read error may explain. This CDR3 reads CASSFPAGEDTTNEKLLF. DNA for the CDR3: TGTGCCAGCAGTTTCCCCGCAGGGGAGGATACAACTAATGAAAAACTGCTTTTT. V and J are TRBV28 and TRBJ1-4; possibly TRBD1 for D (6 bases). Germline CDR1 MDHEN, CDR2 SYDVKM. The CDR3 covers 18 residues.

In regard to this clonotype: A read error is possible here, since a much larger clone lies one base away. This chain uses TRBV28 with TRBJ1-5, with a tentative D call TRBD1 (6 bases). The germline V gene encodes CDR1 MDHEN and CDR2 SYDVKM. The CDR3 consists of 14 residues. V lost 5 bases, J lost 6 bases, and 14 bases lay in between. CDR3 DNA: TGTGCCAGCAGTGCTCTTAGGGGGTCTCAGCCCCAGCATTTT. Translation: CASSALRGSQPQHF.

The chain carries TRBV28 and TRBJ1-1, with 12 bases lining up with TRBD1. Germline CDR1 is MDHEN and CDR2 is SYDVKM. The junction had 11 bases not matched to a gene; V was cut back by 6 bases and J by 3 bases. The CDR3 has 17 amino acids. DNA for the CDR3: TGTGCCAGCAGCTCCGTGGGGACAGGGGGCCTGGACACTGAAGCTTTCTTT. It yields the protein CASSSVGTGGLDTEAFF.

The V and J genes are TRBV18 and TRBJ1-1; tentative D call: TRBD1 (5 bases). Germline CDR1 is KGHSH and CDR2 is LQKENI. The germline V and J ends were trimmed by 2 bases and 11 bases, with 15 bases remaining between them. This CDR3 spans 13 amino acids. The CDR3: CASSPTDTRSAFF. CDR3 nucleotide sequence: TGTGCCAGCTCACCAACGGACACGCGGTCTGCTTTCTTT.

This sequence joins TRBV4-2 and TRBJ2-1; 12 bases are shared with TRBD2. The J segment lost 7 bases and the V segment lost 4 bases, leaving 5 bases of the junction unmatched. This CDR3 is built from 15 residues. The germline gives CDR1 LGHNA, CDR2 YNFKEQ. CDR3 bases: TGTGCCAGCAGCCCTAGCGGGGGGGCCGCAAATGAGCAGTTCTTC. The encoded protein is CASSPSGGAANEQFF.

The V gene is TRBV7-9, the J gene TRBJ2-7; TRBD1 matches 8 bases. V shed 10 bases, J shed 6 bases, and the junction held 14 bases outside the gene matches. Germline V gene sequence: CDR1 SEHNR, CDR2 FQNEAQ (reference sequence). CDR3 size: 14 residues. The CDR3 sequence is CATGDRGHACEQYF. The CDR3 nucleotides are TGTGCCACAGGCGACAGGGGTCATGCCTGCGAGCAGTACTTC.

This clonotype appeared many times. At one boundary the junction diverges from the germline segment, which might be a read error. The chain recombines TRBV5-1 with TRBJ2-3; the D is unclear. This CDR3 is 13 amino acids long. Per germline, CDR1 SGHRS and CDR2 YFSETQ. CDR3 nucleotide sequence: TGTGCCAGCAGTTTTTCTAGTACAGATACGCAGTATTTT. This translates into CASSFSSTDTQYF. Full variable domain (outside the CDR3, taken from reference TRBV5-1 and TRBJ2-3): KAGVTQTPRYLIKTRGQQVTLSCSPISGHRSVSWYQQTPGQGLQFLFEYFSETQRNKGNFPGRFSGRQFSNSRSEMNVSTLELGDSALYLCASSFSSTDTQYFGPGTRLTVL.

The table lists this clonotype with many counts. The chain combines TRBV6-1 with TRBJ1-1; maybe TRBD1 (5 bases). There are 15 residues in the CDR3. The V and J ends lost 1 base and 1 base respectively, with 10 bases between them. Germline V gives CDR1 MNHNS, CDR2 SASEGT. This CDR3 reads CASSEGEGPNTEAFF. The CDR3 DNA reads TGTGCCAGCAGTGAAGGAGAGGGGCCGAACACTGAAGCTTTCTTT.

This clonotype was recorded at least ten times. The gene calls are TRBV18 and TRBJ1-5, with D possibly being TRBD1 (6 bases). Looked up from germline, CDR1 is KGHSH and CDR2 is LQKENI. The CDR3 contains 15 residues. V was shortened by 3 bases and J by 2 bases, with 11 bases between the two germline ends. Written as DNA, the CDR3 is TGTGCCAGCTCACCCCCAGGGGCAGGCAATCAGCCCCAGCATTTT. Amino acids: CASSPPGAGNQPQHF.

This clonotype was seen ten or more times. A much larger clone is a single base away; this may be a read error. The chain has TRBV11-2 and TRBJ1-1, with D perhaps matching TRBD1 (6 bases). The length of the CDR3 is 14 residues. CDR1 is SGHAT, CDR2 FQNNGV, per germline. The CDR3 sequence is CAGSQQGMNTEAFF. The CDR3 nucleotides read TGTGCCGGCAGCCAACAGGGCATGAACACTGAAGCTTTCTTT.

Turning to this clonotype: Since a much larger clone is just one base distant, this may be a read error. V and J are TRBV20-1 and TRBJ1-1, with a weak D call TRBD1 (5 bases). Germline V gene lookup returns CDR1 DFQATT and CDR2 SNEGSKA (reference sequence). The CDR3 is 12 residues long. V lost 3 bases, J lost 4 bases, and 9 bases lay in between. CDR3 nucleotides: TGCAGTGCTAGCGAGGGGAGCACTGAAGCTTTCTTT. Translated: CSASEGSTEAFF.

This clonotype was observed at least ten times. The J gene is TRBJ2-7, the V gene TRBV15; the D is unclear. V was pared by 0 bases and J by 4 bases, with 7 bases between. The CDR3 length is 13 residues. Germline CDR1 is LNHNV and CDR2 is YYDKDF (reference sequence). The CDR3 DNA follows: TGTGCCACCAGCAGAGAAAGAGAATACGAGCAGTACTTC. Translating gives CATSREREYEQYF. The full variable domain, with the rest looked up from reference TRBV15 and TRBJ2-7, is DAMVIQNPRYQVTQFGKPVTLSCSQTLNHNVMYWYQQKSSQAPKLLFHYYDKDFNNEADTPDNFQSRRPNTSFCFLDIRSPGLGDTAMYLCATSREREYEQYFGPGTRLTVT.

The chain recombines TRBV2 with TRBJ2-7; 10 bases agree with TRBD1. The CDR3 is made up of 15 amino acids. The germline V gene has CDR1 SNHLY and CDR2 FYNNEI. Trimming took 11 bases from V and 6 from J; bases not matched to a gene: 16. CDR3: CAARSARQGAGEQYF. As DNA, the CDR3 is TGTGCCGCAAGAAGTGCGAGACAGGGGGCTGGCGAGCAGTACTTC.